The 28 T cell receptor beta chains presented below share a single source sample, sequenced in a study of OX40 agonist ivuxolimab in advanced cancers. Sequencing was performed with immunoSEQ multiplex PCR; in TCRdb, only in-frame clones are kept and a portion is missing. The table records some 83,000 clones, roughly 86% of them present only once. Sequenced material: CD4+ or CD8+ T cells sorted from blood, taken in a trial of the OX40 agonist ivuxolimab. The origin of the receptors is an adult with an advanced solid tumor such as melanoma, head and neck, liver or kidney cancer.

The gene calls are TRBV6-1 and TRBJ2-1, with 10 bases identical to TRBD1. The ends lost 6 bases at V and 7 bases at J; junction bases unmatched: 6. The CDR3 covers 14 residues. Looked up from germline, CDR1 is MNHNS and CDR2 is SASEGT. CDR3 coding DNA: TGTGCCAGCAGGCAGACAGGGGGCTGGAATGAGCAGTTCTTC. It encodes CASRQTGGWNEQFF.

This chain joins TRBV5-4 and TRBJ2-3, with D possibly matching TRBD2 (6 bases). The CDR3 has 14 amino acids. Germline lookup yields CDR1 SGHNT and CDR2 YYREEE (reference sequence). The ends were cut back, 4 bases at V and 5 bases at J, with 14 bases in the middle. The CDR3 here is CASSLRSSVDTQYF. The DNA for the CDR3 is TGTGCCAGCAGCCTTCGCTCTAGCGTAGATACGCAGTATTTT.

The V and J genes are TRBV4-3 and TRBJ1-5; D is undetermined. CDR1 LGHNA and CDR2 YSLEER come from the germline V gene. The CDR3 consists of 15 residues. V dropped 0 bases and J dropped 2 bases, with 8 bases sitting between them. The CDR3 DNA sequence: TGCGCCAGCAGCCAAGATCCAGTCGGCAATCAGCCCCAGCATTTT. Translating it yields CASSQDPVGNQPQHF.

This clone was seen once. The chain has TRBV5-5 and TRBJ2-7; D ambiguous. V lost 0 bases and J 1 base, leaving 11 bases between the germline ends. This CDR3 is built from 15 residues. Germline V gene sequence: CDR1 SGHKS, CDR2 YYEKEE (reference sequence). The CDR3 protein is CASSLDGSLSYEQYF. For the CDR3, the DNA is TGTGCCAGCAGCTTGGACGGGTCCCTATCCTACGAGCAGTACTTC.

V is TRBV10-3 and J is TRBJ2-3; D might be TRBD1 (6 bases). From germline, CDR1 is ENHRY and CDR2 SYGVKD. The CDR3 covers 14 residues. The germline V and J ends were trimmed by 6 bases and 0 bases, with 10 bases remaining between them. The CDR3 is CAIRPDSSTDTQYF. The DNA of the CDR3 is TGTGCCATCAGACCGGACAGTAGCACAGATACGCAGTATTTT.

J is TRBJ1-5 and V is TRBV5-4; no clear D gene. CDR3 length equals 13 residues. CDR1 and CDR2 (germline): SGHNT, YYREEE (reference sequence). Trimming shortened V by 0 bases and J by 6 bases, and 7 bases separated the two germline ends. Written as DNA, the CDR3 is TGTGCCAGCAGCTTGGGGGGTGGTCAGCCCCAGCATTTT. Its translation: CASSLGGGQPQHF. The whole variable domain, filled in from reference TRBV5-4 and TRBJ1-5, reads ETGVTQSPTHLIKTRGQQVTLRCSSQSGHNTVSWYQQALGQGPQFIFQYYREEENGRGNFPPRFSGLQFPNYSSELNVNALELDDSALYLCASSLGGGQPQHFGDGTRLSIL.

This clone was recorded once. The chain couples TRBV6-1 to TRBJ2-2; D not certain. The CDR3 has 16 amino acids. Germline V gives CDR1 MNHNS, CDR2 SASEGT. Trimming removed 1 base at V and 7 bases at J, with 16 bases between. The CDR3 region is CASSEEGSPAVGELFF. For the CDR3, the DNA is TGTGCCAGCAGTGAAGAGGGCTCCCCGGCGGTCGGGGAGCTGTTTTTT.

The J gene is TRBJ1-5, the V gene TRBV4-1; D is perhaps TRBD1 (6 bases). V lost 1 base and J 2 bases, leaving 12 bases between the germline ends. The CDR3 runs to 16 residues. Germline-derived CDR1 and CDR2 are MGHRA and YSYEKL. Here the CDR3 reads CASSQARGGRNQPQHF. The CDR3 region has the DNA TGCGCCAGCAGCCAAGCCAGAGGGGGTCGCAATCAGCCCCAGCATTTT.

This chain's CDR3 is CASSFSGQETQYF. The DNA for the CDR3 is TGCGCCAGCAGCTTCTCGGGACAAGAGACCCAGTACTTC. The chain couples TRBV5-1 to TRBJ2-5; D perhaps matches TRBD2 (5 bases). With 2 bases removed from V and 2 bases from J, the gap between germline ends came to 7 bases. Germline CDR1 reads SGHRS; CDR2 reads YFSETQ. The CDR3 consists of 13 residues.

Note on this clone: Germline and junction disagree at one end, which may indicate a read error. V is TRBV7-7 and J is TRBJ2-2, with 10 bases identical to TRBD1. The CDR3 totals 15 residues. Germline V gene lookup returns CDR1 SSHAT and CDR2 FNYEAQ (reference sequence). CDR3 nucleotides: TGTGCTAGCAGCTTAGGGACAGGGGTCACCGGGGAGCTGTTTTTT. Its protein product is CASSLGTGVTGELFF.

The gene calls are TRBV4-3 and TRBJ2-7; TRBD2 agrees at 12 bases. This CDR3 contains 18 residues. In germline, CDR1 is LGHNA, CDR2 YSLEER. The ends lost 4 bases at V and 4 bases at J; junction bases unmatched: 14. CDR3 bases: TGCGCCAGCAGCCCAGGTCATACTAGCGGGGGGAATTCATACGAGCAGTACTTC. It encodes CASSPGHTSGGNSYEQYF.

This clone turned up a few times. J is TRBJ2-1 and V is TRBV9; TRBD2 agrees at 9 bases. The length of the CDR3 is 14 residues. The junction had 6 bases not matched to a gene; V was cut back by 4 bases and J by 7 bases. Germline V gene data show CDR1 as SGDLS and CDR2 as YYNGEE. The CDR3 reads CASSFSGRTNEQFF. DNA of the CDR3: TGTGCCAGCAGCTTCAGCGGGAGGACGAATGAGCAGTTCTTC.

This chain uses TRBV10-3 with TRBJ2-1, with 9 bases lining up with TRBD1. This CDR3 comprises 13 residues. Germline lookup yields CDR1 ENHRY and CDR2 SYGVKD. Trimming cost V 6 bases and J 7 bases; bases outside gene matches: 4. The CDR3 sequence: CAIRGTGKNEQFF. The CDR3 DNA follows: TGTGCCATCAGAGGGACAGGGAAAAATGAGCAGTTCTTC.

The chain recombines TRBV2 with TRBJ2-7; D call uncertain. V gave up 7 bases and J gave up 6 bases, with 10 bases separating them. There are 11 residues in the CDR3. CDR1 and CDR2 (germline): SNHLY, FYNNEI. In nucleotides, the CDR3 is TGTGCCAGCATGCAGGCAGGCGAGCAGTACTTC. It specifies CASMQAGEQYF. Based on the CDR3 plus reference TRBV2 and TRBJ2-7, the full variable domain is EPEVTQTPSHQVTQMGQEVILRCVPISNHLYFYWYRQILGQKVEFLVSFYNNEISEKSEIFDDQFSVERPDGSNFTLKIRSTKLEDSAMYFCASMQAGEQYFGPGTRLTVT.

On this clone: The same CDR3 is also encoded by other DNA sequences in this sample. The rearrangement uses TRBV7-2 and TRBJ1-5, with D possibly TRBD1 on 6 matching bases. The CDR3 loop spans 13 amino acids. Germline V gene data show CDR1 as SGHTA and CDR2 as FQGNSA. With 1 base removed from V and 6 bases from J, the gap between germline ends came to 7 bases. The CDR3 coding sequence is TGTGCCAGCAGCTTAGAGGGGGGTCAGCCCCAGCATTTT. Its translation: CASSLEGGQPQHF.

The rearrangement links TRBV9 to TRBJ2-5, with 9 bases aligning to TRBD1. Germline CDR1 SGDLS, CDR2 YYNGEE. V lost 1 base and J lost 3; bases outside the gene matches: 4. This CDR3 region has 15 residues. CDR3 DNA sequence: TGTGCCAGCAGCGTATCGGGACAGGGAGAAGAGACCCAGTACTTC. Translation gives CASSVSGQGEETQYF.

The J gene is TRBJ2-7, the V gene TRBV7-2; D call uncertain. Trimming removed 8 bases from V and 3 bases from J, with 11 bases in between. The CDR3 is made up of 12 amino acids. CDR1 is SGHTA and CDR2 is FQGNSA in the germline V gene. The CDR3 DNA follows: TGTGCCAGCCGCGAAGCGAGCTACGAGCAGTACTTC. It specifies CASREASYEQYF.

The chain combines TRBV28 with TRBJ1-5, with 10 bases that match TRBD1. The CDR3 has 16 residues. V gave up 2 bases and J gave up 6 bases; unmatched junction bases: 7. CDR1 and CDR2 (germline): MDHEN, SYDVKM. The CDR3 here is CASSLSLGQGGQPQHF. Written as DNA, the CDR3 is TGTGCCAGCAGTTTAAGTTTAGGACAGGGGGGTCAGCCCCAGCATTTT. Full variable domain (rest looked up from reference TRBV28 and TRBJ1-5): DVKVTQSSRYLVKRTGEKVFLECVQDMDHENMFWYRQDPGLGLRLIYFSYDVKMKEKGDIPEGYSVSREKKERFSLILESASTNQTSMYLCASSLSLGQGGQPQHFGDGTRLSIL.

The chain uses TRBV19 and TRBJ1-1, with a weak D call TRBD1 (5 bases). V was clipped by 5 bases and J by 1 base, with 11 bases between them. Germline assignment: CDR1 LNHDA and CDR2 SQIVND (reference sequence). The CDR3 length is 14 residues. The CDR3 region is CASSGALSNTEAFF. CDR3 coding DNA: TGTGCCAGTAGTGGGGCTCTATCGAACACTGAAGCTTTCTTT.

The chain joins TRBV5-1 to TRBJ2-5; 7 nucleotides agree with TRBD1. The germline V gene has CDR1 SGHRS and CDR2 YFSETQ. The V gene end was trimmed by 3 bases and the J gene end by 0 bases; junction bases not matched to a gene: 5. This CDR3 spans 15 amino acids. The CDR3 DNA reads as TGCGCCAGCAGCTCAGGGGGACAGTACCAAGAGACCCAGTACTTC. Residues: CASSSGGQYQETQYF.

This clone was observed once. The genes are TRBV9 and TRBJ2-3; 7 nucleotides agree with TRBD2. The CDR3 contains 16 residues. Germline-derived CDR1 and CDR2 are SGDLS and YYNGEE. Trimming at V came to 0 bases and at J to 2 bases, leaving 6 bases not matched to a gene. CDR3 sequence reads: CASSVDFAGATDTQYF. The CDR3 DNA reads as TGTGCCAGCAGCGTAGATTTCGCGGGAGCCACAGATACGCAGTATTTT. Full variable domain (remainder filled in from reference TRBV9 and TRBJ2-3): DSGVTQTPKHLITATGQRVTLRCSPRSGDLSVYWYQQSLDQGLQFLIQYYNGEERAKGNILERFSAQQFPDLHSELNLSSLELGDSALYFCASSVDFAGATDTQYFGPGTRLTVL.

The genes are TRBV29-1 and TRBJ1-1; D unresolved. V shed 0 bases and J shed 1 base, with 9 bases lying between them. This CDR3 spans 14 amino acids. Germline values: CDR1 SQVTM, CDR2 ANQGSEA. The CDR3 spells CSVEEVGSNTEAFF. The CDR3 coding sequence is TGCAGCGTTGAAGAGGTCGGATCGAACACTGAAGCTTTCTTT.

This clone was observed a handful of times. The chain uses TRBV10-3 and TRBJ1-5, with 8 bases matching TRBD1. There are 15 residues in the CDR3. With V trimmed by 2 bases and J by 5 bases, 5 bases remained unmatched. CDR1 ENHRY and CDR2 SYGVKD come from the germline V gene. The DNA for the CDR3 is TGTGCCATCAGTGAGGAACAGGGGGTTGATCAGCCCCAGCATTTT. Translation: CAISEEQGVDQPQHF.

The V gene is TRBV5-6, the J gene TRBJ1-1; 8 bases match TRBD1. The length of the CDR3 is 16 residues. Losses at the gene ends were 1 base for V and 0 bases for J; bases not matched to a gene: 5. CDR1 and CDR2 from the germline V gene are SGHDT and YYEEEE. The CDR3 here is CASSLLGTGVNTEAFF. CDR3 nucleotide sequence: TGTGCCAGCAGCTTGTTGGGGACAGGTGTGAACACTGAAGCTTTCTTT.

The chain uses TRBV7-1 and TRBJ1-1, with D perhaps TRBD1 (6 bases). TRBV7-1 is reported as an ORF; its role is uncertain. Trimming shortened V by 4 bases and J by 6 bases, and 15 bases separated the two germline ends. This CDR3 has 14 amino acids. The CDR3 DNA is TGTGCCAGCAGCTTAGGTCACAGGGCGGCTGAAGCTTTCTTT. This codes for CASSLGHRAAEAFF.

This rearrangement joins TRBV28 to TRBJ1-2; maybe TRBD1 (5 bases). This CDR3 contains 13 residues. From germline, CDR1 is MDHEN and CDR2 SYDVKM. Trimming pared 4 bases from V and 6 bases from J, leaving 12 bases between. The CDR3 spells CASSYSGTDGYTF. The CDR3 nucleotides are TGTGCCAGCAGTTACTCCGGGACCGATGGCTACACCTTC.

V and J are TRBV6-5 and TRBJ2-7; a weak D match, TRBD2 (6 bases). Germline CDR1 and CDR2: MNHEY and SVGAGI. This CDR3 region has 14 residues. V lost 6 bases and J lost 1, with 13 bases in between. CDR3 sequence: CASRRDFQSYEQYF. The DNA of the CDR3 is TGTGCCAGCAGACGGGACTTCCAATCCTACGAGCAGTACTTC.

The chain links TRBV2 to TRBJ2-3; D is ambiguous. V shed 8 bases and J shed 2 bases, with 14 bases lying between them. This CDR3 has 14 residues. The germline V gene has CDR1 SNHLY and CDR2 FYNNEI. CDR3 DNA sequence: TGTGCCAGCCTCGACTCCTATAACACAGATACGCAGTATTTT. This sequence encodes CASLDSYNTDTQYF.